These 15 T cell receptor beta chains share one sample of origin, sequenced in a study of Graves' ophthalmopathy and Graves' hyperthyroidism. Amplified TCR beta CDR3 regions were obtained using RNA transcripts as template. First-round RT-PCR used HTBI primers; second-round multiplex PCR followed. TCRdb reprocessed the multiplex PCR reads via MiXCR and lists one record per CDR3 protein. The table includes about 24,000 distinct CDR3 sequences, nearly 50% detected once. Sequencing was carried out using peripheral blood. The source of these receptors is an adult woman with stable Graves' hyperthyroidism.

This clonotype has at least ten counts. The chain links TRBV5-1 to TRBJ2-7; D might be TRBD1 or TRBD2, each matching 5 bases. Germline V gene sequence: CDR1 SGHRS, CDR2 YFSETQ. Trimming shortened V by 7 bases and J by 0 bases, and 14 bases separated the two germline ends. CDR3 length: 14 amino acids. CDR3 sequence (DNA): TGCGCCAGCTGCGAAGGGGACCACTCCTACGAGCAGTACTTC. It yields the protein CASCEGDHSYEQYF.

This chain joins TRBV6-5 and TRBJ2-3; D may correspond to TRBD1 or TRBD2 (5 bases each). The CDR3 loop spans 14 amino acids. V was cut by 0 bases and J by 2 bases, with 6 bases left in between. Per germline, CDR1 MNHEY and CDR2 SVGAGI. This chain's CDR3 is CASSYSGVTDTQYF. The CDR3 nucleotides are TGTGCCAGCAGTTACTCGGGGGTCACAGATACGCAGTATTTT.

This clonotype was counted ten times or more. V usage is TRBV28 and J usage is TRBJ2-2; 7 bases align to TRBD2. Germline lookup yields CDR1 MDHEN and CDR2 SYDVKM. The CDR3 is made up of 15 amino acids. V shed 6 bases and J 8 bases; nucleotides not matched to a gene: 12. The CDR3 nucleotides read TGTGCCAGCAGCCCCGGGGGGAGTCGGTTGGGGGAGCTGTTTTTT. Amino acids: CASSPGGSRLGELFF.

This clonotype appeared many times. CDR3 bases: TGTGCCAGCAGCCCATTCCGGAGATCGAACACCGGGGAGCTGTTTTTT. Translation: CASSPFRRSNTGELFF. The gene calls are TRBV6-6 and TRBJ2-2; D is unresolved. V lost 6 bases and J 0 bases, leaving 14 bases between the germline ends. CDR3 length: 16 amino acids. Germline V gene sequence: CDR1 MNHNY, CDR2 SVGAGI (reference sequence).

V gene TRBV28 combines with J gene TRBJ2-7; D call uncertain. Germline V gene lookup returns CDR1 MDHEN and CDR2 SYDVKM. The CDR3 contains 14 residues. V lost 11 bases and J 2 bases, leaving 19 bases between the germline ends. For the CDR3, the DNA is TGTGCCTGCATCTCGGGCCCAAACCCCTACGAGCAGTACTTC. Translated, it gives CACISGPNPYEQYF.

The chain uses TRBV28 and TRBJ2-7; 7 nucleotides line up with TRBD1. V lost 7 bases and J lost 2; bases outside the gene matches: 11. This CDR3 is 15 amino acids long. Germline V gene lookup returns CDR1 MDHEN and CDR2 SYDVKM. This CDR3 reads CASTVDGTETYEQYF. The CDR3, as DNA: TGTGCCAGCACTGTAGACGGGACAGAAACCTACGAGCAGTACTTC. Supplemented by reference TRBV28 and TRBJ2-7, the full variable domain reads DVKVTQSSRYLVKRTGEKVFLECVQDMDHENMFWYRQDPGLGLRLIYFSYDVKMKEKGDIPEGYSVSREKKERFSLILESASTNQTSMYLCASTVDGTETYEQYFGPGTRLTVT.

This sequence joins TRBV7-2 and TRBJ2-7; perhaps TRBD1 as D (5 bases). Germline V CDR1 and CDR2: SGHTA, FQGNSA. This CDR3 comprises 14 residues. Trimming removed 1 base at V and 3 bases at J, with 10 bases between. CDR3 residues: CASSLGAGNYEQYF. In nucleotides, the CDR3 is TGTGCCAGCAGCTTAGGGGCAGGGAACTACGAGCAGTACTTC.

The table lists this clonotype with many counts. This may come from a read error, since a much larger clone is one base off. The gene calls are TRBV4-1 and TRBJ2-5; TRBD1 might be the D (5 bases). In germline, CDR1 is MGHRA, CDR2 YSYEKL. This CDR3 comprises 17 residues. Between the trimmed V and J ends, which lost 1 base and 5 bases, there was a span of 20 bases. CDR3 loop: CASSQGAGYGVPETQYF. CDR3 DNA: TGCGCCAGCAGCCAAGGCGCAGGGTATGGTGTGCCCGAGACCCAGTACTTC.

The table lists this clonotype with many counts. The chain couples TRBV3-1 to TRBJ2-7, with 12 bases lining up with TRBD2. Per germline, CDR1 LGHDT and CDR2 YNNKEL (reference sequence). This CDR3 has 17 residues. Unmatched junction bases numbered 5, after V lost 1 base and J lost 1 base. The DNA for the CDR3 is TGTGCCAGCAGCCAAGGACTAGCGGGAGAAGGATCCTACGAGCAGTACTTC. It specifies CASSQGLAGEGSYEQYF.

This rearrangement joins TRBV9 to TRBJ1-6; possible D gene TRBD1, 6 bases. V lost 8 bases to trimming and J lost 3 bases, with 12 bases between them. Germline V gene sequence: CDR1 SGDLS, CDR2 YYNGEE. This CDR3 contains 14 residues. CDR3 sequence (DNA): TGTGCCAGGGGGGCCGAATTCTATAATTCACCCCTCCACTTT. Amino acids: CARGAEFYNSPLHF. Filled out from reference TRBV9 and TRBJ1-6, the complete variable domain reads DSGVTQTPKHLITATGQRVTLRCSPRSGDLSVYWYQQSLDQGLQFLIQYYNGEERAKGNILERFSAQQFPDLHSELNLSSLELGDSALYFCARGAEFYNSPLHFGNGTRLTVT.

The chain links TRBV7-2 to TRBJ2-1, with D possibly TRBD1 on 6 matching bases. This CDR3 region has 15 residues. The germline CDR1 and CDR2 sequences are SGHTA and FQGNSA. Trimming cost V 1 base and J 4 bases, with 11 bases left between them. CDR3 in DNA: TGTGCCAGCAGCTTAGAGGACAGCGCTTACAATGAGCAGTTCTTC. This codes for CASSLEDSAYNEQFF.

By sample share, this clonotype is medium-sized. The V call is TRBV10-2, the J call TRBJ2-1, with 12 bases that match TRBD2. Germline assignment: CDR1 WSHSY and CDR2 SAAADI. The CDR3 covers 19 residues. V lost 0 bases to trimming and J lost 0 bases; unmatched junction nucleotides: 6. The CDR3 is CASSESRTSGITSYNEQFF. In DNA form, the CDR3 reads TGCGCCAGCAGTGAGTCCAGGACTAGCGGGATCACCTCCTACAATGAGCAGTTCTTC.

J is TRBJ1-5 and V is TRBV2; possibly TRBD1 for D (5 bases). Germline V lookup: CDR1 SNHLY, CDR2 FYNNEI. This CDR3 is built from 14 residues. V was clipped by 6 bases and J by 1 base, with 10 bases between them. CDR3 protein: CASRGRESNQPQHF. DNA for the CDR3: TGTGCCAGCAGGGGGCGTGAAAGCAATCAGCCCCAGCATTTT. Together with reference TRBV2 and TRBJ1-5, the CDR3 gives the full variable domain: EPEVTQTPSHQVTQMGQEVILRCVPISNHLYFYWYRQILGQKVEFLVSFYNNEISEKSEIFDDQFSVERPDGSNFTLKIRSTKLEDSAMYFCASRGRESNQPQHFGDGTRLSIL.

This CDR3 is CASSYSPTNGANVLTF. CDR3 sequence (DNA): TGTGCCAGCAGTTACTCCCCGACAAATGGGGCCAACGTCCTGACTTTC. The chain uses TRBV6-5 and TRBJ2-6; the D is unclear. This CDR3 has 16 residues. V was trimmed by 0 bases and J by 3 bases, leaving 9 bases between them. Germline V CDR1 and CDR2: MNHEY, SVGAGI.

This sequence joins TRBV29-1 and TRBJ2-3, with 7 bases lining up with TRBD1. The CDR3 sequence is 14 residues long. The V gene's germline CDR1 is SQVTM and CDR2 ANQGSEA. The V and J ends lost 8 bases and 0 bases, in that order; junction bases with no gene match: 8. CDR3 sequence (DNA): TGCAGCTTAGCGACAGGGCCGAGCACAGATACGCAGTATTTT. Protein sequence: CSLATGPSTDTQYF.